These T cell receptor beta chains were read from a single sample in a study of blood T cells in healthy people across ages. TCRdb reprocessed the 5' RACE reads via MiXCR and lists one record per CDR3 protein. The sample includes more than 500,000 distinct CDR3 sequences, approximately 30% of them seen just once. The sequenced material came from blood. The receptors come from a woman aged 70-85 years in good health. Each CDR3 is given with its conserved first and last residue. A D gene is named only where the DNA matches it firmly. Some rows mark clone size as missing; the rest say once, few, many or name a class of expanded clone.

.	TRBD2	TRBV4-1	TRBJ2-3	TGCGCCAGCAGCCAAGATCGGTCTAGCGGGGGATCTCTCGCAGATACGCAGTATTTT	CASSQDRSSGGSLADTQYF
many	.	TRBV29-1	TRBJ1-1	TGCAGCGTGACCGGGGGGACTGAAGCTTTCTTT	CSVTGGTEAFF
.	.	TRBV7-2	TRBJ1-1	TGTGCCAGCAGCTCACAGGGCGGACGGACTGAAGCTTTCTTT	CASSSQGGRTEAFF
few	.	TRBV6-5	TRBJ2-7	TGTGCCAGCGGGCGGCCGCTTGGCGAGCAGTACTTC	CASGRPLGEQYF
.	.	TRBV11-2	TRBJ2-7	TGTGCCAGCAGCTTCTCCGGACCATCAGGCGCCTACGAGCAGTACTTC	CASSFSGPSGAYEQYF
.	.	TRBV6-1	TRBJ2-3	TGTGCCAGCAGTGGAAAACAGGGTCGGAGCACAGATACGCAGTATTTT	CASSGKQGRSTDTQYF
.	TRBD2	TRBV5-1	TRBJ2-3	TGCGCCAGCAGCTTGAGGGCGGCTAGCGGATTAGATACGCAGTATTTT	CASSLRAASGLDTQYF
few	TRBD1	TRBV20-1	TRBJ1-5	TGCAGTGCTAGAGGTCCCGGGACAGGGAACAATCAGCCCCAGCATTTT	CSARGPGTGNNQPQHF
few	TRBD1	TRBV20-1	TRBJ2-7	TGCAGTGCTAGAGACCGGGACAGAACGAACTCCTACGAGCAGTACTTC	CSARDRDRTNSYEQYF
few	TRBD2	TRBV5-1	TRBJ2-7	TGCGCCAGCGGCCCGGGACTAGCGGGTTACACCTACGAGCAGTACTTC	CASGPGLAGYTYEQYF
few	TRBD1	TRBV6-2/TRBV6-3	TRBJ2-7	TGTGCCAGCAGTTACGGAGACAGGGCCCCCACCTACGAGCAGTACTTC	CASSYGDRAPTYEQYF
.	.	TRBV9	TRBJ1-1	TGTGCCAGCAGCGTAGAGGGTGCCACTGAAGCTTTCTTT	CASSVEGATEAFF
few	.	TRBV25-1	TRBJ1-2	TGTGCCAGCAGTAACCTGGACACAAGAGGGGGATTGGGCAATGGCTACACCTTC	CASSNLDTRGGLGNGYTF
.	.	TRBV7-2	TRBJ2-3	TGTGCCAGCAGCTTAGACGGCGGATCGGGAGATACGCAGTATTTT	CASSLDGGSGDTQYF
.	.	TRBV7-2	TRBJ2-1	TGTGCCAGCAGCTTAAAGCGGGCCTACAATGAGCAGTTCTTC	CASSLKRAYNEQFF
.	TRBD2	TRBV15	TRBJ2-5	TGTGCCACCAGTAGAGAGAGGACTAGCCGGGTGGAGACCCAGTACTTC	CATSRERTSRVETQYF
.	TRBD2	TRBV20-1	TRBJ2-3	TGCAGTGCTAGCGCTAGCGGGGGGGCGGGCACGCAGTATTTT	CSASASGGAGTQYF
few	TRBD1	TRBV7-2	TRBJ2-7	TGTGCCAGCAGCCATGGACAGGGGAACGAGCAGTACTTC	CASSHGQGNEQYF
.	TRBD2	TRBV29-1	TRBJ2-2	TGCAGCGTTGAAGGCTCAAGCGGGAGGGGGGAGCTGTTTTTT	CSVEGSSGRGELFF
few	.	TRBV2	TRBJ1-6	TGTGCCAGCGTCGGACGGGGTAATTCACCCCTCCACTTT	CASVGRGNSPLHF
few	TRBD1	TRBV3-1	TRBJ2-1	TGTGCCAGCGGGACAGGGTTGCAGTTCTTC	CASGTGLQFF
once	TRBD1	TRBV5-1	TRBJ1-1	TGCGCCAGCAGCGAAGGACAGGGGACGAGTGAAGCTTTCTTT	CASSEGQGTSEAFF
few	.	TRBV6-2/TRBV6-3	TRBJ2-2	TGTGCCACCGAGGTTCAGGGTGCGAACACCGGGGAGCTGTTTTTT	CATEVQGANTGELFF
few	TRBD2	TRBV6-5	TRBJ2-4	TGTGCCAGCAGTTTCCGATATAGACTAGCGGGGGAGAAAAACATTCAGTACTTC	CASSFRYRLAGEKNIQYF
many	.	TRBV4-2	TRBJ1-1	TGTGCCAGCAGCCAAGATAAAGGGGGGGCTCTATCTGAAGCTTTCTTT	CASSQDKGGALSEAFF
.	TRBD1	TRBV6-6	TRBJ1-3	TGTGCCAGCACGGTAACACAGGGGAACGGAAACACCATATATTTT	CASTVTQGNGNTIYF
.	TRBD1	TRBV7-9	TRBJ2-3	TGTGCCAGCAGCTTAGGTACAGGGGGCTTAGATACGCAGTATTTT	CASSLGTGGLDTQYF
.	.	TRBV5-1	TRBJ2-5	TGCGCCAGCAGCCCTAGGATACGGGGGACCCAAGAGACCCAGTACTTC	CASSPRIRGTQETQYF
few	.	TRBV7-2	TRBJ1-4	TGTGCCAGCAGCCCGCGGGACGTTTCGGAAAAACTGTTTTTT	CASSPRDVSEKLFF
.	.	TRBV4-2	TRBJ2-1	TGTGCCAGCAGCCAAGGTGAGCTCAGGCGGCCGCTCTTC	CASSQGELRRPLF
.	.	TRBV20-1	TRBJ2-3	TGCAGTGCTAAAGATTCAGGGACAACCACAGATACGCAGTATTTT	CSAKDSGTTTDTQYF
.	.	TRBV5-1	TRBJ1-1	TGCGCCAGCAGCTTGGGGACATCCACCGCCTTTAACACTGAAGCTTTCTTT	CASSLGTSTAFNTEAFF
few	.	TRBV7-9	TRBJ1-2	TGTGCCAGCAGCTCATGGGGACGAACATCCCTCTATGGCTACACCTTC	CASSSWGRTSLYGYTF
.	.	TRBV7-2	TRBJ2-5	TGTGCCAGCAGCTTAGGAAGCAGGGGTCAAGAGACCCAGTACTTC	CASSLGSRGQETQYF
.	.	TRBV7-9	TRBJ2-7	TGTGCCAGCAGCTTACAGGACACACACAACGAGCAGTACTTC	CASSLQDTHNEQYF
few	.	TRBV20-1	TRBJ2-3	TGCAGTGCTCCTTGGCGGGGTACAGATACGCAGTATTTT	CSAPWRGTDTQYF
few	.	TRBV5-6	TRBJ1-5	TGTGCCAGCAGTCAGTCGAGCAAAGACCCTCTCAATCAGCCCCAGCATTTT	CASSQSSKDPLNQPQHF
few	.	TRBV7-2	TRBJ2-7	TGTGCCAGCAGCCCGCGACAGTCTTTTTCCTACGAGCAGTACTTC	CASSPRQSFSYEQYF
few	.	TRBV29-1	TRBJ2-3	TGCAGCGTTGACTCGCAGGGTGGCACAGATACGCAGTATTTT	CSVDSQGGTDTQYF
.	.	TRBV7-9	TRBJ1-2	TGTGCCAGCAGCTTTCCAGGGCGCAACTATGGCTACACCTTC	CASSFPGRNYGYTF
.	TRBD1	TRBV18	TRBJ2-5	TGTGCCAGCTCACCTGGGACAGCATGGGAGCAGTACTTC	CASSPGTAWEQYF
.	TRBD1	TRBV6-2/TRBV6-3	TRBJ1-1	TGTGCCAGCAGTTACTCGACAGGGAACCCGTACACTGAAGCTTTCTTT	CASSYSTGNPYTEAFF
.	.	TRBV3-1	TRBJ2-1	TGTGCCAGCAGCCACCAAACAACCAGCGGGCCAAACAATGAGCAGTTCTTC	CASSHQTTSGPNNEQFF
.	.	TRBV7-2	TRBJ1-2	TGTGCCAGCAGCTTAGAAACGGCAGGGGTTTCATCTGGCTACACCTTC	CASSLETAGVSSGYTF
few	TRBD2	TRBV11-3	TRBJ2-5	TGTGCCAGCAGCTTAGCTCTTAGCGGGGGAGAGACCCAGTACTTC	CASSLALSGGETQYF
.	.	TRBV7-2	TRBJ1-5	TGTGCCAGCAGCTTATCTCCGGGACACAATCAGCCCCAGCATTTT	CASSLSPGHNQPQHF
few	TRBD1	TRBV7-2	TRBJ1-2	TGTGCCAGCAGCTTCTCAGGGGGTTGGGGCTATGGCTACACCTTC	CASSFSGGWGYGYTF
few	.	TRBV7-7	TRBJ2-5	TGTGCTAGCAGCCCCACCGGGACTTCCGTTGATCGGTACTTC	CASSPTGTSVDRYF
.	TRBD2	TRBV6-5	TRBJ2-7	TGTGCCAGCAGCTCGACTAGCGGGGAACGGAACTTC	CASSSTSGERNF
.	.	TRBV7-2	TRBJ1-3	TGTGCCAGCAGCACCAAGAGGGGGAGGCAGTTCTCTGGAAACACCATATATTTT	CASSTKRGRQFSGNTIYF
few	TRBD2	TRBV20-1	TRBJ2-1	TGCAGTGCTAGCCCCAGCGGGGGGGCCTACAATGAGCAGTTCTTC	CSASPSGGAYNEQFF
.	TRBD2	TRBV7-9	TRBJ2-3	TGTGCCAGCAGCTTAGGTTCTAGCGGGGAACCTAGCACAGATACGCAGTATTTT	CASSLGSSGEPSTDTQYF
many	.	TRBV7-8	TRBJ2-1	TGTGCCAGCAGCCCTTATAGGGTTAGCTCCTACAATGAGCAGTTCTTC	CASSPYRVSSYNEQFF